A selection of T cell receptor beta chains follows, all from one sample in a study of cytomegalovirus exposure and HLA in healthy donors. Repertoires were generated with immunoSEQ multiplex PCR, while TCRdb's copy carries only in-frame clones and drops some. The table has roughly 45,000 clones, 94% seen once. Sequenced: PBMCs. The receptors originated from a woman under 30 in good health and CMV-seropositive. The CDR3 runs from the conserved cysteine through the conserved F or W. A D gene is named only where the DNA matches it firmly. Size values are once, few and many counts, or a class for expanded clones, and some rows have none.

V gene: TRBV4-3; D gene: TRBD2; clone size: .; J gene: TRBJ2-1; CDR3 protein: CASSQTSGHYNEQFF; CDR3 DNA: TGCGCCAGCAGCCAGACTAGCGGCCATTACAATGAGCAGTTCTTC
V gene: TRBV7-9; D gene: .; clone size: .; J gene: TRBJ2-7; CDR3 protein: CASSSDGTQGEQYF; CDR3 DNA: TGTGCCAGCAGCTCCGACGGGACACAGGGAGAGCAGTACTTC
V gene: TRBV28; D gene: .; clone size: .; J gene: TRBJ1-6; CDR3 protein: CASRRGSYNSPLHF; CDR3 DNA: TGTGCCAGCAGGCGGGGGTCCTATAATTCACCCCTCCACTTT
V gene: TRBV27; D gene: TRBD1; clone size: .; J gene: TRBJ2-7; CDR3 protein: CASRRQGGDEQYF; CDR3 DNA: TGTGCCAGCAGGCGACAGGGCGGTGACGAGCAGTACTTC
V gene: TRBV21-1; D gene: .; clone size: .; J gene: TRBJ2-7; CDR3 protein: CASTPKTNSRTGDHEQYF; CDR3 DNA: TGTGCCAGCACCCCAAAGACCAATTCTAGAACAGGGGACCACGAGCAGTACTTC
V gene: TRBV7-6; D gene: TRBD2; clone size: .; J gene: TRBJ2-1; CDR3 protein: CASSFSGRYNEQFF; CDR3 DNA: TGTGCCAGCAGCTTCTCCGGGAGGTACAATGAGCAGTTCTTC
V gene: TRBV5-4; D gene: .; clone size: once; J gene: TRBJ1-1; CDR3 protein: CASSSPAENTEAFF; CDR3 DNA: TGTGCCAGCAGCTCGCCAGCGGAGAACACTGAAGCTTTCTTT
V gene: TRBV9; D gene: TRBD2; clone size: .; J gene: TRBJ2-3; CDR3 protein: CASSATSGSAWTQYF; CDR3 DNA: TGTGCCAGCAGCGCGACTAGCGGGAGTGCATGGACGCAGTATTTT
V gene: TRBV9; D gene: .; clone size: .; J gene: TRBJ1-6; CDR3 protein: CASSVQYNSPLHF; CDR3 DNA: TGTGCCAGCAGCGTACAATATAATTCACCCCTCCACTTT
V gene: TRBV28; D gene: .; clone size: .; J gene: TRBJ1-1; CDR3 protein: CASSFRRGTEAFF; CDR3 DNA: TGTGCCAGCAGTTTCCGGAGAGGCACTGAAGCTTTCTTT
V gene: TRBV19; D gene: TRBD1; clone size: .; J gene: TRBJ2-1; CDR3 protein: CASSARTGRHNEQFF; CDR3 DNA: TGTGCCAGTAGTGCCCGGACAGGGAGGCACAATGAGCAGTTCTTC
V gene: TRBV6-1; D gene: .; clone size: .; J gene: TRBJ1-2; CDR3 protein: CASSEAGRDYGYTF; CDR3 DNA: TGTGCCAGCAGTGAAGCAGGGAGGGACTATGGCTACACCTTC
V gene: TRBV6-5; D gene: TRBD2; clone size: .; J gene: TRBJ2-3; CDR3 protein: CASSYSSGVSDTQYF; CDR3 DNA: TGTGCCAGCAGTTACTCGAGCGGGGTTTCAGATACGCAGTATTTT
V gene: TRBV11-1; D gene: .; clone size: .; J gene: TRBJ2-1; CDR3 protein: CASSPMARYNEQFF; CDR3 DNA: TGTGCCAGCAGCCCAATGGCGCGGTACAATGAGCAGTTCTTC
V gene: TRBV6-5; D gene: TRBD2; clone size: .; J gene: TRBJ2-7; CDR3 protein: CASKPRTSGTYEQYF; CDR3 DNA: TGTGCCAGCAAGCCCCGGACTAGCGGTACCTACGAGCAGTACTTC
V gene: TRBV29-1; D gene: TRBD1; clone size: once; J gene: TRBJ2-1; CDR3 protein: CSVVGDREYNEQFF; CDR3 DNA: TGCAGCGTTGTCGGGGACAGGGAATACAATGAGCAGTTCTTC
V gene: TRBV6-5; D gene: .; clone size: few; J gene: TRBJ2-7; CDR3 protein: CASSSGLLYEQYF; CDR3 DNA: TGTGCCAGCAGTTCGGGACTCTTATACGAGCAGTACTTC
V gene: TRBV4-2; D gene: .; clone size: .; J gene: TRBJ2-1; CDR3 protein: CASSQELLPNNEQFF; CDR3 DNA: TGTGCCAGCAGCCAAGAGCTTCTACCGAACAATGAGCAGTTCTTC
V gene: TRBV5-1; D gene: TRBD2; clone size: few; J gene: TRBJ2-7; CDR3 protein: CASSLSLAGGGYEQYF; CDR3 DNA: TGCGCCAGCAGCTTGTCCCTAGCGGGAGGCGGATACGAGCAGTACTTC
V gene: TRBV7-9; D gene: TRBD1; clone size: .; J gene: TRBJ2-1; CDR3 protein: CASSRFARDSGNEQFF; CDR3 DNA: TGTGCCAGCAGCCGATTCGCCCGGGACAGTGGTAATGAGCAGTTCTTC
V gene: TRBV11-2; D gene: .; clone size: .; J gene: TRBJ2-2; CDR3 protein: CASSLVASLPVSGELFF; CDR3 DNA: TGTGCCAGCAGCTTAGTTGCTAGCCTGCCTGTTTCGGGGGAGCTGTTTTTT
V gene: TRBV6-5; D gene: .; clone size: .; J gene: TRBJ1-2; CDR3 protein: CASSYGAAAGGYTF; CDR3 DNA: TGTGCCAGCAGTTACGGGGCAGCTGCAGGCGGCTACACCTTC
V gene: TRBV6-5; D gene: .; clone size: .; J gene: TRBJ1-5; CDR3 protein: CASSLLRGNQPQHF; CDR3 DNA: TGTGCCAGCAGCCTACTTCGGGGTAATCAGCCCCAGCATTTT
V gene: TRBV6-6; D gene: TRBD1; clone size: once; J gene: TRBJ1-6; CDR3 protein: CASTDAGGVNSPLHF; CDR3 DNA: TGTGCCAGCACGGACGCAGGGGGCGTTAATTCACCCCTCCACTTT
V gene: TRBV30; D gene: TRBD2; clone size: .; J gene: TRBJ2-1; CDR3 protein: CAGVAGGLNEQFF; CDR3 DNA: TGTGCCGGTGTAGCGGGAGGGCTTAATGAGCAGTTCTTC
V gene: TRBV19; D gene: TRBD1; clone size: .; J gene: TRBJ2-7; CDR3 protein: CASSGRTGGSRSYEQYF; CDR3 DNA: TGTGCCAGTAGTGGGCGGACAGGGGGCTCTAGGTCCTACGAGCAGTACTTC
V gene: TRBV5-1; D gene: TRBD1; clone size: .; J gene: TRBJ2-7; CDR3 protein: CASSLAGQVGDEQYF; CDR3 DNA: TGCGCCAGCAGCTTGGCGGGACAGGTTGGCGACGAGCAGTACTTC
V gene: TRBV7-6; D gene: .; clone size: .; J gene: TRBJ2-3; CDR3 protein: CASSPTGPDTQYF; CDR3 DNA: TGTGCCAGCAGCCCAACAGGGCCAGATACGCAGTATTTT
V gene: TRBV7-2; D gene: TRBD2; clone size: .; J gene: TRBJ2-7; CDR3 protein: CASSLTSGRYGDEQYF; CDR3 DNA: TGTGCCAGCAGCTTAACGAGCGGGAGATACGGGGACGAGCAGTACTTC
V gene: TRBV5-6; D gene: TRBD1; clone size: .; J gene: TRBJ2-1; CDR3 protein: CASSLAGQGGNEQFF; CDR3 DNA: TGTGCCAGCAGCTTGGCAGGACAGGGGGGCAATGAGCAGTTCTTC
V gene: TRBV5-1; D gene: TRBD1; clone size: .; J gene: TRBJ1-2; CDR3 protein: CASSSDREDGYTF; CDR3 DNA: TGCGCCAGCAGCTCGGACAGGGAGGACGGCTACACCTTC
V gene: TRBV28; D gene: .; clone size: .; J gene: TRBJ1-5; CDR3 protein: CASSPLSNQPQHF; CDR3 DNA: TGTGCCAGCAGTCCCCTTAGCAATCAGCCCCAGCATTTT
V gene: TRBV7-2; D gene: TRBD1; clone size: .; J gene: TRBJ1-4; CDR3 protein: CASSTGQGATNEKLFF; CDR3 DNA: TGTGCCAGCAGCACCGGACAGGGGGCAACTAATGAAAAACTGTTTTTT
V gene: TRBV27; D gene: TRBD2; clone size: .; J gene: TRBJ2-1; CDR3 protein: CASSSGTSGINEQFF; CDR3 DNA: TGTGCCAGCAGCTCCGGGACTAGCGGGATAAATGAGCAGTTCTTC
V gene: TRBV10-3; D gene: .; clone size: .; J gene: TRBJ1-1; CDR3 protein: CAISAGRTALNTEAFF; CDR3 DNA: TGTGCCATCAGTGCAGGCCGAACAGCCTTGAACACTGAAGCTTTCTTT
V gene: TRBV23-1; D gene: .; clone size: .; J gene: TRBJ2-1; CDR3 protein: CASSQPQDGVRHEQFF; CDR3 DNA: TGCGCCAGCAGTCAACCCCAGGACGGGGTCAGGCATGAGCAGTTCTTC
V gene: TRBV7-9; D gene: TRBD2; clone size: .; J gene: TRBJ2-7; CDR3 protein: CASTPLGREGTYEQYF; CDR3 DNA: TGTGCCAGCACCCCTTTGGGGCGGGAGGGTACCTACGAGCAGTACTTC
V gene: TRBV7-8; D gene: .; clone size: .; J gene: TRBJ1-1; CDR3 protein: CASSLQSLPAGTEAFF; CDR3 DNA: TGTGCCAGCAGCCTCCAGTCACTACCCGCGGGGACTGAAGCTTTCTTT
V gene: TRBV4-2; D gene: TRBD1; clone size: .; J gene: TRBJ2-1; CDR3 protein: CASSQERGTGTYNEQFF; CDR3 DNA: TGTGCCAGCAGCCAAGAAAGGGGGACAGGGACCTACAATGAGCAGTTCTTC
V gene: TRBV4-1; D gene: TRBD1; clone size: .; J gene: TRBJ1-2; CDR3 protein: CASSQVSRGHGYTF; CDR3 DNA: TGCGCCAGCAGCCAAGTCAGCAGGGGGCATGGCTACACCTTC
V gene: TRBV5-4; D gene: TRBD1; clone size: .; J gene: TRBJ1-2; CDR3 protein: CASSFGQGSYGYTF; CDR3 DNA: TGTGCCAGCAGCTTCGGACAGGGCTCCTATGGCTACACCTTC
V gene: TRBV27; D gene: TRBD2; clone size: once; J gene: TRBJ2-2; CDR3 protein: CASSLIASGRMYTGELFF; CDR3 DNA: TGTGCCAGCAGTTTAATCGCTAGCGGGAGAATGTACACCGGGGAGCTGTTTTTT
V gene: TRBV19; D gene: TRBD1; clone size: .; J gene: TRBJ1-2; CDR3 protein: CASTPRQGAYGYTF; CDR3 DNA: TGTGCCAGTACACCTCGACAGGGAGCTTATGGCTACACCTTC
V gene: TRBV7-9; D gene: .; clone size: .; J gene: TRBJ1-3; CDR3 protein: CASSPRVPLSGNTIYF; CDR3 DNA: TGTGCCAGCAGCCCGCGGGTCCCACTGTCTGGAAACACCATATATTTT
V gene: TRBV28; D gene: TRBD2; clone size: .; J gene: TRBJ2-7; CDR3 protein: CASSLGLAGPYEQYF; CDR3 DNA: TGTGCCAGCAGTTTAGGGCTAGCGGGGCCCTACGAGCAGTACTTC
V gene: TRBV18; D gene: .; clone size: .; J gene: TRBJ1-1; CDR3 protein: CASSPSGVPEAFF; CDR3 DNA: TGTGCCAGCTCACCCTCCGGGGTCCCAGAAGCTTTCTTT
V gene: TRBV9; D gene: .; clone size: once; J gene: TRBJ2-1; CDR3 protein: CASSVGVADEQFF; CDR3 DNA: TGTGCCAGCAGCGTAGGGGTAGCCGATGAGCAGTTCTTC
V gene: TRBV7-2; D gene: TRBD2; clone size: .; J gene: TRBJ2-7; CDR3 protein: CASSPGPRILAGGPNEQYF; CDR3 DNA: TGTGCCAGCAGCCCGGGACCTAGGATACTAGCGGGAGGCCCCAACGAGCAGTACTTC
V gene: TRBV7-8; D gene: .; clone size: .; J gene: TRBJ1-1; CDR3 protein: CASSSTSRGFTEAFF; CDR3 DNA: TGTGCCAGCAGCTCTACGAGCAGGGGATTCACTGAAGCTTTCTTT
V gene: TRBV4-1; D gene: .; clone size: .; J gene: TRBJ2-5; CDR3 protein: CASSLPTGTQYF; CDR3 DNA: TGCGCCAGCAGCCTTCCGACGGGGACCCAGTACTTC
V gene: TRBV28; D gene: .; clone size: .; J gene: TRBJ2-7; CDR3 protein: CASSPDLLRGQYF; CDR3 DNA: TGTGCCAGCAGTCCCGATCTTTTACGAGGGCAGTACTTC
V gene: TRBV27; D gene: TRBD1; clone size: .; J gene: TRBJ1-1; CDR3 protein: CASSPTGPNTEAFF; CDR3 DNA: TGTGCCAGCAGCCCGACAGGGCCGAACACTGAAGCTTTCTTT
V gene: TRBV28; D gene: TRBD2; clone size: .; J gene: TRBJ2-1; CDR3 protein: CASRSKWERAGDEQFF; CDR3 DNA: TGTGCCAGCAGGTCGAAGTGGGAGCGGGCGGGAGATGAGCAGTTCTTC
V gene: TRBV28; D gene: .; clone size: .; J gene: TRBJ2-1; CDR3 protein: CASSSTGSVQFF; CDR3 DNA: TGTGCCAGCAGTTCGACAGGTTCTGTGCAGTTCTTC